This TCR beta chain is drawn from a study of Ad26.COV2.S vaccination and SARS-CoV-2 variants. Trimming removed 0 bases from V and 8 bases from J, with 4 bases in between. Germline lookup yields CDR1 GTSNPN and CDR2 SVGIG (reference sequence). This CDR3 contains 11 residues. General study points: Assessments of TCR breadth and depth may have underestimated the total T cell responses. Following vaccination, spike-specific CD8+ and CD4+ T cell responses reportedly exhibited substantial breadth.

The treatment was: some 20 received Ad26.COV2.S at low or high dose, single or two shots; about 5 received placebo; per-sample allocation not given. Day 63 following the first vaccine or placebo injection was when the samples were taken. Cohort 1b enrolled adults aged 18-55 years in Boston. An Ad26 vector expressing Wuhan-strain SARS-CoV-2 spike constituted the vaccine. TCRdb's table, derived via immunoSEQ multiplex PCR, lists solely in-frame clones and lacks some. The sample consists of about 250,000 clones, approximately 89% of them appearing once. A remark on this clone: Its specificity is unknown.

The gene calls are TRBV30 and TRBJ1-4; D is uncertain. This TCR derives from a person aged 18-60 years who received the Ad26.COV2.S COVID-19 vaccine or a placebo. Sequences were derived from peripheral blood, sampled in a trial of Ad26.COV2.S vaccine versus placebo. The CDR3: CAWSVGEKLFF. Written as DNA, the CDR3 is TGTGCCTGGAGTGTAGGAGAAAAACTGTTTTTT.